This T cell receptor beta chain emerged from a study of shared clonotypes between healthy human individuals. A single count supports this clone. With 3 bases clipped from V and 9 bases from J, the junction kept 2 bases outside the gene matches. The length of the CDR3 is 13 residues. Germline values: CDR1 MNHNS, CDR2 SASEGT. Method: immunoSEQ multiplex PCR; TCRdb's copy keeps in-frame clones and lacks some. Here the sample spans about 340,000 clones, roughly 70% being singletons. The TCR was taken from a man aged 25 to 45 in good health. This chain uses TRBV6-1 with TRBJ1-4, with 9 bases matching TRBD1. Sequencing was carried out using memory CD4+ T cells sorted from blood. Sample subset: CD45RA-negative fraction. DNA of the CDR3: TGTGCCAGCAGTGAGGGACAGGGACAAAAACTGTTTTTT. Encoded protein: CASSEGQGQKLFF.